This is a list of T cell receptor beta chains from one sample in a study of T-cell memory formation after mild COVID-19. TCRdb reprocessed the 5' RACE reads with MiXCR, giving one entry per CDR3 protein. The repertoire consists of 35,000 to 55,000 distinct CDR3 sequences, with nearly 9.5% occurring once and the leading ten covering about an eighth. Material: PBMCs or a T cell subset sorted from them (not recorded which). These receptors were obtained from an adult woman who had mild COVID-19 (a few samples of this study predate the infection). Cell type and time point are not known. CDR3s include the opening cysteine and the closing phenylalanine or tryptophan. The order of the fields is clone size, D gene, V gene, J gene, CDR3 protein, CDR3 DNA. A D gene is named only where the DNA matches it firmly. Rows may omit the clone size; those that give it use once, few, many or a size class.

NA,NA,TRBV5-4,TRBJ1-5,CASSSDKNQPQHF,TGTGCCAGCAGCTCGGACAAGAATCAGCCCCAGCATTTT
many,TRBD2,TRBV30,TRBJ2-7,CAWMASGRTAYEQYF,TGTGCCTGGATGGCTAGCGGGAGAACTGCCTACGAGCAGTACTTC
NA,TRBD1,TRBV7-8,TRBJ2-2,CASYRPGQHTGELFF,TGTGCCAGCTACAGACCGGGACAGCACACCGGGGAGCTGTTTTTT
NA,NA,TRBV18,TRBJ2-1,CASSPPSTIGTPYNEQFF,TGTGCCAGCTCACCACCGTCTACCATCGGGACACCCTACAATGAGCAGTTCTTC
few,NA,TRBV7-8,TRBJ2-5,CASSLHRDKRRQETQYF,TGTGCCAGCAGCTTACACCGGGACAAAAGGAGACAAGAGACCCAGTACTTC
few,NA,TRBV25-1,TRBJ1-1,CASRRTENTEAFF,TGTGCCAGCAGGCGGACGGAGAACACTGAAGCTTTCTTT
few,TRBD2,TRBV6-1,TRBJ2-1,CASSSLAGGLNEQFF,TGTGCCAGCAGCTCCTTAGCGGGGGGGTTGAATGAGCAGTTCTTC
few,NA,TRBV20-1,TRBJ1-4,CSVAQLRGAEKLFF,TGCAGTGTCGCCCAACTACGGGGAGCTGAAAAACTGTTTTTT
NA,TRBD1,TRBV6-1,TRBJ1-6,CASTLDRGNSPLHF,TGTGCCAGTACCCTGGACAGGGGGAATTCACCCCTCCACTTT
NA,NA,TRBV6-5,TRBJ1-2,CASSYSPEGEGGYTF,TGTGCCAGCAGTTACTCCCCGGAGGGAGAGGGAGGCTACACCTTC
few,TRBD2,TRBV20-1,TRBJ2-1,CSASSSGDYNEQFF,TGCAGTGCTAGTTCTAGCGGTGACTACAATGAGCAGTTCTTC
NA,NA,TRBV7-6,TRBJ2-1,CASSLQPSSYNEQFF,TGTGCCAGCAGCTTACAGCCAAGCTCCTACAATGAGCAGTTCTTC
many,TRBD2,TRBV20-1,TRBJ2-7,CSARGRLAGSEQYF,TGCAGTGCTAGGGGCCGACTAGCGGGAAGTGAGCAGTACTTC
NA,NA,TRBV19,TRBJ2-7,CASSDAYEQYF,TGTGCCAGTAGTGACGCCTACGAGCAGTACTTC
NA,TRBD1,TRBV19,TRBJ1-2,CASTPFRDPGGYGYTF,TGTGCCAGTACACCATTCCGGGACCCAGGGGGCTATGGCTACACCTTC
many,NA,TRBV20-1,TRBJ2-7,CSARDLGQASYEQYF,TGCAGTGCTAGAGACCTGGGGCAGGCCTCCTACGAGCAGTACTTC
NA,NA,TRBV14,TRBJ1-1,CASSQAVTEALF,TGTGCCAGCAGCCAAGCTGTCACTGAAGCTTTATTT
once,TRBD1,TRBV5-1,TRBJ2-7,CASSLGRDREDEQYF,TGCGCCAGCAGCTTGGGCCGGGACAGGGAGGACGAGCAGTACTTC
NA,TRBD1,TRBV19,TRBJ2-7,CASSGRIGTGVEQYF,TGTGCCAGTAGCGGAAGGATCGGGACAGGGGTCGAGCAGTACTTC
NA,TRBD2,TRBV18,TRBJ2-1,CASSPAGGPSSYNEQFF,TGTGCCAGCTCACCAGCGGGGGGCCCAAGCTCCTACAATGAGCAGTTCTTC
NA,NA,TRBV9,TRBJ1-6,CASSVGSGVNSPLHF,TGTGCCAGCAGCGTAGGATCGGGGGTCAATTCACCCCTCCACTTT
few,TRBD2,TRBV4-2,TRBJ2-2,CASSPRTSGRGELFF,TGTGCCAGCAGCCCTAGGACTAGCGGGAGAGGGGAGCTGTTTTTT
NA,NA,TRBV27,TRBJ2-1,CASSTLGHNEQFF,TGTGCCAGCAGCACACTAGGGCACAATGAGCAGTTCTTC
few,TRBD2,TRBV30,TRBJ2-1,CAWQTGGPYEQFF,TGTGCCTGGCAAACGGGAGGGCCCTATGAGCAGTTCTTC
many,NA,TRBV30,TRBJ2-3,CAWSVGDLDTDTQYF,TGTGCCTGGAGCGTAGGGGACTTAGACACAGATACGCAGTATTTT
NA,TRBD1,TRBV29-1,TRBJ1-2,CSVGAGGSNYGYTF,TGCAGCGTTGGTGCAGGGGGCTCTAACTATGGCTACACCTTC
few,TRBD1,TRBV25-1,TRBJ1-5,CASSDSTDREFNQPQHF,TGTGCCAGCAGTGATTCCACCGACAGGGAGTTCAATCAGCCCCAGCATTTT
many,NA,TRBV6-5,TRBJ1-1,CASSYWGGAFF,TGTGCCAGCAGTTACTGGGGTGGAGCTTTCTTT
few,NA,TRBV5-1,TRBJ2-1,CASKWQLTYNEQFF,TGCGCCAGCAAGTGGCAGCTAACCTACAATGAGCAGTTCTTC
NA,NA,TRBV10-3,TRBJ1-4,CATTGATNEKLFF,TGTGCCACCACGGGTGCAACTAATGAAAAACTGTTTTTT
NA,NA,TRBV3-1,TRBJ2-2,CASSPYFGRGELIF,TGTGCCAGCAGCCCTTATTTCGGGAGAGGGGAGCTGATTTTT
many,TRBD2,TRBV10-3,TRBJ2-1,CAISEPRGLAGAKQFF,TGTGCCATCAGTGAGCCCCGCGGACTAGCGGGAGCGAAGCAGTTCTTC
few,NA,TRBV27,TRBJ2-1,CASSFRPPSSYNEQFF,TGTGCCAGCAGTTTCCGCCCTCCGAGCTCCTACAATGAGCAGTTCTTC
few,NA,TRBV12-3/TRBV12-4,TRBJ2-3,CASSPTVDTQYF,TGTGCCAGCTCCCCGACCGTAGATACGCAGTATTTT
few,NA,TRBV20-1,TRBJ1-1,CSPNQSGQAQAFF,TGCAGTCCGAACCAGTCGGGGCAGGCCCAAGCTTTCTTT
few,NA,TRBV21-1,TRBJ1-4,CASSKFGPGGYSSFF,NA
NA,NA,TRBV7-6,TRBJ2-5,CASSRAQETQYF,TGTGCCAGCAGTCGGGCACAAGAGACCCAGTACTTC
many,TRBD1,TRBV3-1,TRBJ2-3,CASSQWTGIVGDTQYF,TGTGCCAGCAGCCAATGGACAGGGATTGTGGGAGATACGCAGTATTTT
NA,TRBD2,TRBV3-1,TRBJ2-1,CASSRQIGLAGALF,TGTGCCAGCAGCCGACAGATCGGACTAGCGGGGGCCCTATTC
NA,TRBD1,TRBV4-1,TRBJ2-4,CASSQVEVGTGPTNIQYF,TGCGCCAGCAGCCAAGTTGAGGTTGGGACAGGGCCGACAAACATTCAGTACTTC
NA,TRBD1,TRBV19,TRBJ1-2,CASRTTGGYGYTF,TGTGCCAGTAGAACGACAGGGGGCTATGGCTACACCTTC
NA,NA,TRBV7-8,TRBJ2-7,CASSPRRLLFYEQYF,TGTGCCAGCAGCCCCAGACGGCTACTATTTTACGAGCAGTACTTC
many,TRBD2,TRBV7-6,TRBJ2-3,CASSLGLAGSSTDTQYF,TGTGCCAGCAGCTTAGGGCTAGCGGGGTCAAGCACAGATACGCAGTATTTT